This T cell receptor (beta chain) was captured in a study of cytomegalovirus exposure and HLA in healthy donors. Germline lookup yields CDR1 SGHDN and CDR2 FVKESK. V trimming: 4 bases; J trimming: 4 bases; junction bases outside the gene matches: 4. This CDR3 comprises 14 residues. A remark on this clone: The antigen is not known.

13 Jbeta primers and 60 Vbeta primers were used for the PCR. Libraries were prepared by immunoSEQ multiplex PCR; TCRdb keeps only in-frame clonotypes and omits some of them. The top ten clones hold 4.5% to 5.5% of a sample with 180,000 or so clones, over 80% of them seen once. Points from the study as a whole: The later analysis indicated that the majority of CMV-associated TCR beta chains appeared HLA-restricted. Most TCR sequences proved rare, with some public TCRs found in many donors.

The TCR sequence derives from a woman between 45 and 65 years old in good health and CMV-seropositive. Input material: PBMCs. The chain has TRBV14 and TRBJ2-5, with TRBD1 identical over 9 bases. The CDR3 nucleotides are TGTGCCAGCAGCCGCTTACAGGGGGCAGAGACCCAGTACTTC. It is translated as CASSRLQGAETQYF.